This T cell receptor beta chain was captured by sequencing in a study of metastatic and nonmetastatic thyroid tumors. Study background: Peripheral blood and tumor or nodule samples from malignant and benign thyroid patients were compared. General study findings and limits: The reported finding was significantly higher TCR beta diversity in malignant thyroid tumors relative to benign nodules, in blood and tumor.

About this clone itself: The antigen is unknown.

TCRdb reprocessed the PCR reads via MiXCR. The data show about 19,000 clones, with roughly 25% seen just once and approximately 3.5% held by the top ten. Thyroid surgery was performed in patients who had received no treatment beforehand. The source material was blood. This receptor was identified in a male donor with papillary thyroid cancer or a benign thyroid nodule (not recorded which). Some clones in this sample may be carry-over from other donors' samples.

DNA of the CDR3: TGTGCCAGAAGCCCCTCAGTAGACAAAAACATTCAGTACTTC. Its protein is CARSPSVDKNIQYF. The chain links TRBV27 to TRBJ2-4; no definite D call. V dropped 9 bases and J dropped 3 bases, with 15 bases sitting between them. The CDR3 has 14 amino acids. Germline V gene sequence: CDR1 MNHEY, CDR2 SMNVEV (reference sequence).